This TCR beta chain was sequenced during a study of blood T cells in healthy people across ages (dated by TCRdb to the mid-2010s). About the full investigation: In model experiments, template switching captured about one uniquely barcoded TCR beta cDNA molecule for every two T cells. To track age-related changes in TCR beta repertoire diversity, the study relied on deep sequencing normalized with unique cDNA molecular identifiers. The study analyzed two additional independent replicas of 1 million unique cDNA reads from the same blood draw for two donors, one aged 18 to 30 and one aged 80 or older. Donors of different ages were randomly distributed across sequencing lanes to avoid experimental bias. The donors were split into four age groups: young (average around 15 years), middle-aged (39), aged (approximately 60) and long-lived (about 82). Overall study outcomes, separate from this receptor: Compared with the aged group, the long-lived group had more naive CD4+ T cells, fewer expanded clones and increased TCR diversity, suggesting age selection. Because profiling used bulk unsorted PBMCs, naive and antigen-experienced compartments could not be compared conclusively. Donor CMV infection status was unknown, potentially confounding age-related changes in expanded clonotypes. Observed TCR beta diversity per million T cells fell roughly linearly with age, and a significant reduction was already apparent by age roughly 41. Estimates of total diversity based on one million sequenced T cells were regarded as lower bounds and as underestimates. There was a strong correlation between observed TCR beta diversity and the percentage of naive T cells measured by flow cytometry.

Systemically healthy Caucasian individuals from Russia, over 30 in total and aged roughly 6 to 100 years, were included as donors. Each donor gave about 11 milliliters of peripheral blood, drawn into EDTA-treated Vacutainer tubes. PBMCs were isolated by Ficoll-Paque density-gradient centrifugation, with at least 6 million obtained per sample. Total RNA, at least 6 micrograms per sample, was extracted from PBMCs with Trizol reagent. Naive CD45RAhigh/CD27high T cell percentages were measured by flow cytometry on a PBMC aliquot from every donor. Libraries were made using 5' RACE. The sample was run on an Illumina HiSeq 2500. A second PCR of about 7 to 12 cycles was run with a J-beta primer mix and a sample-barcoded 5' primer. A template-switch 5' adaptor carrying 12 random nucleotides introduced a unique molecular identifier onto each TCR beta cDNA molecule. Each sample yielded at least 2.5 million CDR3-containing paired-end reads. First-strand cDNA synthesis was performed from all RNA using the Mint cDNA synthesis kit, with priming by a TRBC-specific oligonucleotide. Following uracil-DNA glycosylase treatment, all cDNA underwent a first 18-cycle PCR with the universal primers M1SS and BC2_uni_R. As for the authors' bioinformatics: For normalization, 1 million high-quality reads were randomly selected from each sample, with every read carrying a distinct molecular identifier. Reads sharing molecular identifiers were discarded rather than binned into consensus sequences. MiTCR, set to a Q25 quality threshold and the strictest error-elimination algorithm, was used for CDR3 identification, clonotype clustering and error correction. Lower-bound total TCR beta diversity was estimated with a nonparametric unseen species model using Euler transformation. TCRdb reprocessing: public reads trimmed at Q25 with fastp, clones called with MiXCR, in-frame beta chains kept. Every CDR3 protein is listed once, alongside the most common genes and DNA of its rows. The V and J calls come from TCRdb's annotation, not from the publication. The sample contains some 900,000 distinct CDR3 sequences, 48% of them found a single time. In total, the top ten clones hold 13% of the sample.

This clonotype was seen at least ten times. The clone's antigen remains unknown. One base away there is no much larger clone; base qualities are not given. CDR1 and CDR2 were assigned from the germline V gene (reference sequence) as LNHDA and SQIVND. The CDR3 sequence holds 12 residues, the cysteine and phenylalanine included. Only CDR3 DNA remains: 36 bases, in frame from the first base. V is shortened by 9 bases, J by 5 bases, and the region joining them spans 13 bases. Recombination joined TRBV19 with TRBJ2-5, with a tentative D call of TRBD1 or TRBD2, each matching 6 bases. The source material was blood. The sequence was collected from a man aged 25 to 40 in good health. The CDR3 here reads CASRQAGETQYF. Here is the DNA: TGTGCCAGCCGACAGGCGGGGGAGACCCAGTACTTC. Supplemented by the reference TRBV19 and TRBJ2-5 proteins around the CDR3, the complete variable domain is DGGITQSPKYLFRKEGQNVTLSCEQNLNHDAMYWYRQDPGQGLRLIYYSQIVNDFQKGDIAEGYSVSREKKESFPLTVTSAQKNPTAFYLCASRQAGETQYFGPGTRLLVL.